Included here is one T cell receptor beta chain sequence, with context. This clonotype was counted only a few times. It has no known antigen specificity. Base quality data are lacking; no much larger clone is found one base away. The sample originates from a study of T-cell memory formation after mild COVID-19 (dated by TCRdb to about 2021). At the level of the whole study: TCR sequence clusters from the two donors were found to be largely donor specific. Longitudinal TCRalpha and TCRbeta repertoire sequencing tracked T-cell clones expanding and contracting after mild COVID-19 in a couple of donors. The cohort was made up of two young adult volunteers, one female and one male, who were previously healthy. General conclusions and limits of the study: The study covered only a couple of mild cases, and larger cohorts including severe cases with pre-infection samples were considered necessary. Contracting CD4+ clones turned up mainly in the CM and EM memory subsets, whereas EMRA was where CD8+ clones were enriched. Some responding clones were detected in pre-infection memory, which suggested that pre-existing cross-reactive memory T cells had joined the SARS-CoV-2 response. SARS-CoV-2 specificity of the second-wave clones peaking on day 37 was not confirmed. From day 15 to 85, contracting clones showed balanced CD4/CD8 phenotypes, whereas a second wave of clones that expanded from day 15 to 37 leaned towards CD4+.

Ficoll-Paque density gradient centrifugation was the method used to isolate PBMCs. From the germline V gene, CDR1 is SGHAT and CDR2 is FQNNGV. The CDR3 has 15 amino acids, counting the end cysteine and phenylalanine. Only CDR3 DNA is held: 45 bases, read in frame from base 1. The trim is 8 bases for V and 5 bases for J, with a gap of 21 bases between the germline ends. Sequencing instrument: Illumina NovaSeq 6000. cDNA libraries for TCRalpha and TCRbeta were prepared by 5'RACE using constant-segment primers, with sample barcodes and unique molecular identifiers added. Trizol reagent was used to extract RNA from every sample. The libraries were amplified in two PCR steps, and the second step added a second sample barcode and Illumina TruSeq adapters. The libraries were sequenced on an Illumina NovaSeq using 2 x 150 bp paired-end reads. The published analysis was carried out like this. Demultiplexing of reads and collapsing into UMI-guided consensus sequences were performed with migec v1.2.7. With mixcr v2.1.11, UMI consensuses were aligned to TRA and TRB V and J templates and assembled into clonotypes. Clonotypes were classified as expanded or contracted when called significant by both edgeR and NoisET, with noise models trained on biological replicates. For edgeR calls, the thresholds were a false discovery rate-adjusted p below 0.01 and a log2 fold-change of 1. As an exploratory analysis of dynamics, PCA with hierarchical clustering was applied to max-normalized trajectories of the 1000 most abundant clonotypes. Each responding clone was given a CD4 or CD8 phenotype based on the CD4+ and CD8+ repertoires, which had been sequenced separately. Using fastp at Q25 and MiXCR, TCRdb reprocessed the public reads and kept productive beta chains. Identical CDR3 protein sequences are pooled into one entry, listed with their most common genes and DNA. The V and J calls, along with clone size, are taken from TCRdb and not from the paper's own processing. The sample contains about 160,000 distinct CDR3 sequences, 25% to 40% of them found a single time. Of the sample, more than 10% is held by the ten largest clones.

The V gene is TRBV11-2 and the J gene is TRBJ1-2, with TRBD1 as a weak D call on 5 bases. The sequenced sample consisted of PBMCs or a T cell subset sorted from them (not recorded which). The sequence was collected from an adult woman who had mild COVID-19 (a few samples of this study predate the infection). The sample titles of this study are shuffled in the database, so cell type and time point are left out; the donor was told from shared clones. The encoded CDR3 is CASATPGPSSYGYTF. The sequenced DNA is TGTGCCAGCGCCACGCCGGGGCCTAGTTCGTATGGCTACACCTTC.